The entry below describes one T cell receptor beta chain. This clonotype has at least ten counts. It lacks a known antigen. No base-level quality is on record; no much larger clone is a single base apart. This record comes from a study of early T cells in non-severe SARS-CoV-2 infection (dated by TCRdb to the early 2020s). Broadly, across the study: Bulk RNA from unsorted whole blood was used for TCR sequencing, so alpha and beta chains could not be paired. Overall study outcomes, separate from this receptor: VDJdb matching was skewed toward anti-spike CD8 responses and likely underestimated virus-specific expansions, missing private and CD4 specificities.

Set within a cohort of healthcare workers in London, UK, this nested case-control study involved weekly PCR testing of nasopharyngeal swabs along with blood sampling. Healthcare workers were enrolled in the week of the UK lockdown, from 23 to 31 March 2020, and were followed every week for up to about 16 weeks. Library preparation employed 5' RACE. The sequencer listed for this sample is NextSeq 500. The TCR library protocol attached unique molecular identifiers to individual cDNA molecules to correct for sequencing error and PCR bias. Sequencing covered both TCR alpha and beta chains, and within each sample the abundances of alpha and beta sequences were tightly co-correlated. Under the source paper's analysis protocol: V gene, J gene and CDR3 annotation of TCR sequences was performed with Decombinator V4. Expanded TCRs were defined as changing significantly between any two time points under a Poisson model with p below 0.0001. TCR abundances were normalised to the total number of TCRs sequenced in each sample and reported as counts per million. TRAV1-2 paired with TRAJ12, TRAJ20 or TRAJ33 defined MAIT TCRs, while TRAV10 paired with TRAJ18 defined iNKT TCRs. VDJdb, accessed 1 November 2021, was searched for CMV, EBV and SARS-CoV-2 annotated TCRs, excluding TCRs annotated for multiple antigens. Clones were called with MiXCR by TCRdb after fastp trimmed the public reads at Q25, and only in-frame beta chains were retained. Under each unique CDR3 protein, matching rows form one entry showing the most common genes and DNA. TCRdb's processing, not the study's, gives the V and J calls here. Across this sample there are about 50,000 distinct CDR3 sequences, with about a tenth seen only once. 14% to 15% of the sample is in the top ten clones.

The CDR3 goes from the cysteine to the phenylalanine over 15 residues. Of the read, only the CDR3 DNA is kept; its 45 bases are in frame from base 1. Unmatched junction bases come to 10, with V trimmed by 8 bases and J by 3 bases. CDR1 and CDR2 are drawn from the germline V gene: SQVTM, ANQGSEA. The rearrangement combines TRBV29-1 with TRBJ2-1, with 10 junctional bases fitting TRBD2. This TCR came from an adult who was a healthcare worker with PCR-confirmed SARS-CoV-2 infection or an uninfected control (not recorded which). Sample: whole blood. CDR3 region: CSPRGLAGDYNEQFF. The DNA sequence reads TGCAGCCCCCGGGGGCTAGCGGGGGACTACAATGAGCAGTTCTTC.